Listed below are T cell receptor beta chains from one sample, sequenced in a study of T cell responses to AZD1222 COVID-19 vaccine. Produced via immunoSEQ multiplex PCR; TCRdb's table is partial and in-frame only. The table has roughly 85,000 clones, roughly 90% seen once; the top ten hold approximately 7%. The specimen was peripheral blood, collected on day 0 of AZD1222 vaccination. The receptor source for this set is an adult in good health. Each CDR3 is given with its conserved first and last residue. Each record gives: V gene, clone size, CDR3 protein. Clone size is not always given. Where it is, it says once, few, many or a class for expanded clones.

TRBV5-1	-	CASSLAGTGPYEQYF
TRBV30	-	CAWSVFETGTGYTF
TRBV7-2	-	CASSARQGGAEAFF
TRBV28	-	CASSLRGGMIGELFF
TRBV2	-	CASRARLAGKETQYF
TRBV4-1	-	CASSQAGELFF
TRBV25-1	few	CASSESDSSNQPQHF
TRBV12-5	once	CASALVSAGRNYGYTF
TRBV5-4	-	CASSVDTNTEAFF
TRBV19	once	CASSTLAGVGELFF
TRBV4-1	-	CASSSSLAGAWETQYF
TRBV6-6	-	CASSYLGGNQPQHF
TRBV4-1	-	CASSQDWNVAKNIQYF
TRBV4-1	-	CASSQDGGNTEAFF
TRBV5-1	-	CASSQTMGTNEKLFF
TRBV7-2	-	CASSPWGQSNQPQHF